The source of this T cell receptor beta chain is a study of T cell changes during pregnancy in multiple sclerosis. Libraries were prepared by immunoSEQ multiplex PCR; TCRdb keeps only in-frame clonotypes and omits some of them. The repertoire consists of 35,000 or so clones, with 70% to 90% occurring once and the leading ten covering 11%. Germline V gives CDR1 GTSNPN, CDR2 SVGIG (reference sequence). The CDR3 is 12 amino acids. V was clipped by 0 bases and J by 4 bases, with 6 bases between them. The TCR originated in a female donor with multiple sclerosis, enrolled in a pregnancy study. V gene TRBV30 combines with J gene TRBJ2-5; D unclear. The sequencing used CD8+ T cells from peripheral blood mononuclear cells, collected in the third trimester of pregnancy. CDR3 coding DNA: TGTGCCTGGAGTGTATCCGGAGAGACCCAGTACTTC. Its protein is CAWSVSGETQYF. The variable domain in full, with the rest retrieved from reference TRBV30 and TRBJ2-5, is SQTIHQWPATLVQPVGSPLSLECTVEGTSNPNLYWYRQAAGRGLQLLFYSVGIGQISSEVPQNLSASRPQDRQFILSSKKLLLSDSGFYLCAWSVSGETQYFGPGTRLLVL.